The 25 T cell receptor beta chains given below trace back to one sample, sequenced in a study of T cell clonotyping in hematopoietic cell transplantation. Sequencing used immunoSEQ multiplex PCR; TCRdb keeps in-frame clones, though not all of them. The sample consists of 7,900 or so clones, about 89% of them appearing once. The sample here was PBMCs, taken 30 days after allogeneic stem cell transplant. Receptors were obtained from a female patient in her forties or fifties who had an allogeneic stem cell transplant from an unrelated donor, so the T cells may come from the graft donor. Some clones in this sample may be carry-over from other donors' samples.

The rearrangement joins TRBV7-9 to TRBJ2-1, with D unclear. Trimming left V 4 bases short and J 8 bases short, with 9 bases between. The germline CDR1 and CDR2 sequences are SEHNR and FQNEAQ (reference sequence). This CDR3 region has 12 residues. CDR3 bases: TGTGCCAGCAGCTCTAGTGCGGATGAGCAGTTCTTC. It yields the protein CASSSSADEQFF.

CDR3 DNA sequence: TGTGCCAGCAGTCCTAGGACAGTAGGATATAGCAATCAGCCCCAGCATTTT. Amino acids: CASSPRTVGYSNQPQHF. This rearrangement joins TRBV28 to TRBJ1-5; D possibly corresponds to TRBD1 (6 bases). Germline V CDR1 and CDR2: MDHEN, SYDVKM. Trimming stripped 5 bases from V and 0 bases from J, with 17 bases between. The CDR3 runs 17 residues.

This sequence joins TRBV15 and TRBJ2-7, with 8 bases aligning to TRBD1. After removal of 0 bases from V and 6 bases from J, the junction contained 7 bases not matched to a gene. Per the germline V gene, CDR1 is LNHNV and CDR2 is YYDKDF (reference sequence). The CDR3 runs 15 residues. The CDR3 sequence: CATSRDRGTGGEQYF. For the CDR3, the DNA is TGTGCCACCAGCAGAGATAGAGGGACAGGAGGCGAGCAGTACTTC.

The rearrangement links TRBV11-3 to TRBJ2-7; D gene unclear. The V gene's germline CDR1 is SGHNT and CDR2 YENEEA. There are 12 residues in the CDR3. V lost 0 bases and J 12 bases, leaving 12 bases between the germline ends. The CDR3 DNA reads TGTGCCAGCAGCTTAGATGACCGGTTTTTGTACTTC. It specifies CASSLDDRFLYF.

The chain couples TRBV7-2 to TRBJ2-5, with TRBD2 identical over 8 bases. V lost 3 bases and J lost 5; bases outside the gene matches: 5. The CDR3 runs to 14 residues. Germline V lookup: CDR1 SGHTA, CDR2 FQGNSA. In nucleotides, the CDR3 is TGTGCCAGCAGCTTTAGCGGGGCCCGGGAGACCCAGTACTTC. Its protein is CASSFSGARETQYF.

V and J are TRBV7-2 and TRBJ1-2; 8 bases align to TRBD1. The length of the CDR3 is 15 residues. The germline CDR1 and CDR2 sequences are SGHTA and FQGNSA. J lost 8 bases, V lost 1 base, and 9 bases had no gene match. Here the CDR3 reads CASSLDQGATRGYTF. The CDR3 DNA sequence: TGTGCCAGCAGCTTAGATCAGGGGGCAACTCGGGGCTACACCTTC. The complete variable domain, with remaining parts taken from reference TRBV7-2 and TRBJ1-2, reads GAGVSQSPSNKVTEKGKDVELRCDPISGHTALYWYRQSLGQGLEFLIYFQGNSAPDKSGLPSDRFSAERTGGSVSTLTIQRTQQEDSAVYLCASSLDQGATRGYTFGSGTRLTVV.

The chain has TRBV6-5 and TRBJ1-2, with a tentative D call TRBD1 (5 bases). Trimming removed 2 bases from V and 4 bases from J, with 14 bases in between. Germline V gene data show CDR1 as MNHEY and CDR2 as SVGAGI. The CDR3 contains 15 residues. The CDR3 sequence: CASSYGHRRGYGYTF. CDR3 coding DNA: TGTGCCAGCAGTTACGGACATCGGCGGGGCTATGGCTACACCTTC.

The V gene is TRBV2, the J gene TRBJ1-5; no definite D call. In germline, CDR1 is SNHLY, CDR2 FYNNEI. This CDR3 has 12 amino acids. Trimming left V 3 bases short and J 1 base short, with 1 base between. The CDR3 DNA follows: TGTGCCAGCAGTGACAGCAATCAGCCCCAGCATTTT. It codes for CASSDSNQPQHF.

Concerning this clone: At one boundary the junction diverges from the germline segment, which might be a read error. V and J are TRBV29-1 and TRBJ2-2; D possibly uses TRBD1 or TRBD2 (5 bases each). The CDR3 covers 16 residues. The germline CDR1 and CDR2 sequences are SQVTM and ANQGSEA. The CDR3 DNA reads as TGCAGCGTTCGGAGGAGGCTAGGGGCGAACACCGTGGAGCTGTTTTTT. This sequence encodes CSVRRRLGANTVELFF.

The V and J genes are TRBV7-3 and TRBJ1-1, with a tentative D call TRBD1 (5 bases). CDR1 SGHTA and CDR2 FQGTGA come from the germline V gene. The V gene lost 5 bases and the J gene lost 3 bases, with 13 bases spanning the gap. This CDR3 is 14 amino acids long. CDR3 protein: CASSPGQGHTEAFF. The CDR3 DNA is TGTGCCAGCAGCCCCGGACAAGGGCACACTGAAGCTTTCTTT.

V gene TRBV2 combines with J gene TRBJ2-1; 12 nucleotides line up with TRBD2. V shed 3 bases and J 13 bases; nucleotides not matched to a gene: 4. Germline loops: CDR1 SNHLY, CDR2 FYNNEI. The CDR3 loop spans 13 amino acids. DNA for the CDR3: TGTGCCAGCAGTGACCGGACTAGCGGGATCCAGTTCTTC. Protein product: CASSDRTSGIQFF.

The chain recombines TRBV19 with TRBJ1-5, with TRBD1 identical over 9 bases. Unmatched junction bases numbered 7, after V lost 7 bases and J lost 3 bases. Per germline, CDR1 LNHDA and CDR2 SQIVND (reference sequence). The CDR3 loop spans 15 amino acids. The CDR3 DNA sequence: TGTGCCAGTATCGGGACAGGGAGAACCAATCAGCCCCAGCATTTT. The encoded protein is CASIGTGRTNQPQHF.

The CDR3 here is CAWRRTGISGANVLTF. CDR3 in DNA: TGTGCCTGGAGAAGGACAGGGATCTCTGGGGCCAACGTCCTGACTTTC. The J gene is TRBJ2-6, the V gene TRBV30; 8 bases line up with TRBD1. The CDR3 length is 16 residues. Germline lookup yields CDR1 GTSNPN and CDR2 SVGIG (reference sequence). V was clipped by 3 bases and J by 0 bases; unmatched bases: 4.

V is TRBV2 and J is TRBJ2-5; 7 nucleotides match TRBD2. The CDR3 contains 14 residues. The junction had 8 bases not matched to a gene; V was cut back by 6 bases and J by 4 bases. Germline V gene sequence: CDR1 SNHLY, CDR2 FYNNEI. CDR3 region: CASRGGGISETQYF. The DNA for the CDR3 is TGTGCCAGCAGGGGGGGAGGGATCTCAGAGACCCAGTACTTC.

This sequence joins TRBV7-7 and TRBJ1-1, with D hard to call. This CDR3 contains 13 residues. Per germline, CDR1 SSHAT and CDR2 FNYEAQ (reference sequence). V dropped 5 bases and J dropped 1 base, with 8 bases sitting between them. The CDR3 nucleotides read TGTGCCAGCAGCGCCCAGCAGAACACTGAAGCTTTCTTT. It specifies CASSAQQNTEAFF.

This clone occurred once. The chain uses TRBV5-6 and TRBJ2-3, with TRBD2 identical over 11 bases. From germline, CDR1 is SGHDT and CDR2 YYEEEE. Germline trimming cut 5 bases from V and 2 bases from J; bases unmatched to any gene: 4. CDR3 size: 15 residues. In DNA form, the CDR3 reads TGTGCCAGCAGATCTAGCGGGGGGCCCACAGATACGCAGTATTTT. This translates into CASRSSGGPTDTQYF.

CDR3 amino acids: CASSGPRVAGPYEQYF. DNA of the CDR3: TGTGCCAGCAGCGGCCCTAGGGTGGCGGGCCCCTACGAGCAGTACTTC. The chain has TRBV14 and TRBJ2-7, with a weak D call TRBD2 (5 bases). Germline V gene lookup returns CDR1 SGHDN and CDR2 FVKESK. V shed 5 bases and J shed 2 bases, with 19 bases lying between them. This CDR3 region has 16 residues. Variable domain in full (rest from reference TRBV14 and TRBJ2-7): EAGVTQFPSHSVIEKGQTVTLRCDPISGHDNLYWYRRVMGKEIKFLLHFVKESKQDESGMPNNRFLAERTGGTYSTLKVQPAELEDSGVYFCASSGPRVAGPYEQYFGPGTRLTVT.

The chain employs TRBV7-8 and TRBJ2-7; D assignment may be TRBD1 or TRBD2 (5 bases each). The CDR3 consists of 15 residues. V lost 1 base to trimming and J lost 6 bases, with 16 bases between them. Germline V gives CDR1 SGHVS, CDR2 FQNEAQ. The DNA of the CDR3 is TGTGCCAGCAGCTTAGAGTGGACACCCGGAGGCGAGCAGTACGTC. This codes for CASSLEWTPGGEQYV.

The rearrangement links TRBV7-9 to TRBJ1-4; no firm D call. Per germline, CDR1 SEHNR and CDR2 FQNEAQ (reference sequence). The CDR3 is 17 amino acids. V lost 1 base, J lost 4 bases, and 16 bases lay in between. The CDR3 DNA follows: TGTGCCAGCAGCTTAGGAAGACGGGCTGTTGATAATGAAAAACTGTTTTTT. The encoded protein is CASSLGRRAVDNEKLFF. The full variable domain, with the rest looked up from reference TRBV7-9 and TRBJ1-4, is DTGVSQNPRHKITKRGQNVTFRCDPISEHNRLYWYRQTLGQGPEFLTYFQNEAQLEKSRLLSDRFSAERPKGSFSTLEIQRTEQGDSAMYLCASSLGRRAVDNEKLFFGSGTQLSVL.

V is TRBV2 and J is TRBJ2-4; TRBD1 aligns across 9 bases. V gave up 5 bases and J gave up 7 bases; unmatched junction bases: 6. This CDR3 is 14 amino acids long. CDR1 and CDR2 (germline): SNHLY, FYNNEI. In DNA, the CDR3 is TGTGCCAGCAGTAACAGGGGGCGTTGGAACATTCAGTACTTC. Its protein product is CASSNRGRWNIQYF. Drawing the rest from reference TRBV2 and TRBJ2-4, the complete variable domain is EPEVTQTPSHQVTQMGQEVILRCVPISNHLYFYWYRQILGQKVEFLVSFYNNEISEKSEIFDDQFSVERPDGSNFTLKIRSTKLEDSAMYFCASSNRGRWNIQYFGAGTRLSVL.

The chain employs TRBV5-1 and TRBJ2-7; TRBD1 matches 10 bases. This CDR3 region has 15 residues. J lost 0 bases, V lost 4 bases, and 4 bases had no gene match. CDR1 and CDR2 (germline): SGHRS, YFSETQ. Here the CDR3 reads CASSPRDRGSYEQYF. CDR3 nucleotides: TGCGCCAGCAGCCCCCGGGACAGGGGCTCCTACGAGCAGTACTTC.

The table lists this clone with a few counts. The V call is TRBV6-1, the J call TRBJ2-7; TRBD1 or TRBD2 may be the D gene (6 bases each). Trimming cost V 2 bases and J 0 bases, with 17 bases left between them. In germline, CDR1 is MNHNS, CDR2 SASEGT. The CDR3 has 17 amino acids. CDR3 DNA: TGTGCCAGCAGTGAACGAGGGGGGCTGCTGATCTCCTACGAGCAGTACTTC. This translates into CASSERGGLLISYEQYF.

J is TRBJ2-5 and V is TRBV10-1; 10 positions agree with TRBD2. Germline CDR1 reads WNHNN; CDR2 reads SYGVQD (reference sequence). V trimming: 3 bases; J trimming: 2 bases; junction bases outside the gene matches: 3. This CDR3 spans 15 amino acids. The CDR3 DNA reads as TGCGCCAGCAGTGAAGTACTAGCGGGACAAGAGACCCAGTACTTC. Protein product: CASSEVLAGQETQYF.

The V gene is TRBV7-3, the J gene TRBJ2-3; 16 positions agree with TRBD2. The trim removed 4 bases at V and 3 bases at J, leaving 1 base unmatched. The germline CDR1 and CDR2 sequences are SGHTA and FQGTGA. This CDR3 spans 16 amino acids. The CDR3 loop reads CASSSGLAGGTDTQYF. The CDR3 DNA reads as TGTGCCAGCAGCTCGGGACTAGCGGGGGGGACAGATACGCAGTATTTT. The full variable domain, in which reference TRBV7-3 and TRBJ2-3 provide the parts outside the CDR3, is GAGVSQTPSNKVTEKGKYVELRCDPISGHTALYWYRQSLGQGPEFLIYFQGTGAADDSGLPNDRFFAVRPEGSVSTLKIQRTERGDSAVYLCASSSGLAGGTDTQYFGPGTRLTVL.

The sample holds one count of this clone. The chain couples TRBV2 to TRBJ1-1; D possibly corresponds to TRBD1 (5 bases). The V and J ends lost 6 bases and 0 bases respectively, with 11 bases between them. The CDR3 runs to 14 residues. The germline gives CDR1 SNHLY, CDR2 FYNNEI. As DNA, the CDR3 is TGTGCCAGCAGCATGACAGAACTGAACACTGAAGCTTTCTTT. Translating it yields CASSMTELNTEAFF. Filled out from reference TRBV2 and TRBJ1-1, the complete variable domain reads EPEVTQTPSHQVTQMGQEVILRCVPISNHLYFYWYRQILGQKVEFLVSFYNNEISEKSEIFDDQFSVERPDGSNFTLKIRSTKLEDSAMYFCASSMTELNTEAFFGQGTRLTVV.